Shown below are 27 T cell receptor beta chains from a single sample sequenced in a study of T-cell memory formation after mild COVID-19. TCRdb re-called the 5' RACE reads with MiXCR, one entry per CDR3 protein. The data contain 50,000 to 60,000 distinct CDR3 sequences, about a quarter of them singletons. Specimen: PBMCs or a T cell subset sorted from them (not recorded which). These receptors were taken from a man aged 18-30 years who had mild COVID-19 (a few samples of this study predate the infection). Cell type and time point are not known.

The V gene is TRBV7-9, the J gene TRBJ2-7; 11 positions agree with TRBD2. The CDR3 sequence is 15 residues long. Germline values: CDR1 SEHNR, CDR2 FQNEAQ (reference sequence). V trimming: 5 bases; J trimming: 3 bases; junction bases outside the gene matches: 6. CDR3 in amino acids: CASSLTSGGSYEQYF. CDR3 DNA: TGTGCCAGCAGCCTAACTAGCGGGGGTAGCTACGAGCAGTACTTC.

This chain uses TRBV4-2 with TRBJ2-3; TRBD2 agrees at 9 bases. CDR1 and CDR2 from the germline V gene are LGHNA and YNFKEQ. CDR3 length equals 17 residues. Germline trimming cut 0 bases from V and 2 bases from J; bases unmatched to any gene: 6. CDR3 sequence reads: CASSQDRSGGPTDTQYF. The CDR3 region has the DNA TGTGCCAGCAGCCAAGATAGAAGCGGGGGGCCCACAGATACGCAGTATTTT.

The rearrangement links TRBV7-8 to TRBJ2-3; TRBD2 matches 13 bases. The germline gives CDR1 SGHVS, CDR2 FQNEAQ. The CDR3 sequence is 15 residues long. V dropped 7 bases and J dropped 6; count of bases not matched to a gene: 7. In DNA form, the CDR3 reads TGTGCCAGCACCCCTACTAGCGGGGGGGCGGATACGCAGTATTTT. It specifies CASTPTSGGADTQYF. Full variable domain (outside the CDR3, taken from reference TRBV7-8 and TRBJ2-3): GAGVSQSPRYKVAKRGQDVALRCDPISGHVSLFWYQQALGQGPEFLTYFQNEAQLDKSGLPSDRFFAERPEGSVSTLKIQRTQQEDSAVYLCASTPTSGGADTQYFGPGTRLTVL.

This chain links TRBV11-3 with TRBJ2-1; D uncertain. The CDR3 is 17 residues long. V was trimmed by 1 base and J by 0 bases, leaving 13 bases between them. Germline V lookup: CDR1 SGHNT, CDR2 YENEEA. CDR3 protein: CASSLGPRLSSYNEQFF. The CDR3 coding sequence is TGTGCCAGCAGCTTAGGGCCGCGGTTGAGCTCCTACAATGAGCAGTTCTTC.

This clonotype turned up a few times. V is TRBV4-3 and J is TRBJ2-3, with D perhaps matching TRBD2 (5 bases). V lost 1 base to trimming and J lost 6 bases, with 11 bases between them. The CDR3 has 14 residues. Germline V CDR1 and CDR2: LGHNA, YSLEER. The CDR3 spells CASSQAPSSDTQYF. DNA of the CDR3: TGCGCCAGCAGCCAAGCCCCTAGCTCCGATACGCAGTATTTT.

The gene calls are TRBV6-2 or TRBV6-3 and TRBJ2-5; TRBD1 or TRBD2 may be the D gene (6 bases each). The CDR3 length is 14 residues. V lost 6 bases and J lost 4, with 15 bases in between. Germline assignment: CDR1 MNHEY and CDR2 SVGEGT. CDR3 residues: CASRTSRGGETQYF. Here the CDR3 DNA reads TGTGCCAGCAGGACCAGCAGGGGAGGAGAGACCCAGTACTTC.

This clonotype was seen a single time. This chain joins TRBV14 and TRBJ2-7; TRBD2 aligns across 9 bases. The V gene end was trimmed by 0 bases and the J gene end by 7 bases; junction bases not matched to a gene: 7. The CDR3 length is 15 residues. Germline loops: CDR1 SGHDN, CDR2 FVKESK. The CDR3 here is CASSQDATSGREQYF. The CDR3, as DNA: TGTGCCAGCAGCCAAGATGCGACTAGCGGCCGTGAGCAGTACTTC.

This chain uses TRBV7-6 with TRBJ2-1, with 10 nucleotides matching TRBD1. This CDR3 contains 15 residues. Germline-derived CDR1 and CDR2 are SGHVS and FNYEAQ. The junction had 7 bases not matched to a gene; V was cut back by 5 bases and J by 6 bases. The CDR3 here is CASSSRDRGANEQFF. As DNA, the CDR3 is TGTGCCAGCAGCAGCCGGGACAGGGGAGCCAATGAGCAGTTCTTC.

This clonotype appeared a few times. The chain recombines TRBV13 with TRBJ2-1; D perhaps matches TRBD2 (5 bases). CDR1 is PRHDT, CDR2 FYEKMQ, per germline (reference sequence). Trimming cost V 1 base and J 6 bases, with 7 bases left between them. This CDR3 has 13 amino acids. The CDR3 here is CASSLDRGNEQFF. CDR3 coding DNA: TGTGCCAGCAGCTTAGATCGGGGCAATGAGCAGTTCTTC.

This clonotype showed up just a few times. The genes are TRBV11-2 and TRBJ2-5; no clear D. The CDR3 runs 15 residues. V was pared by 1 base and J by 1 base, with 10 bases between. Germline lookup yields CDR1 SGHAT and CDR2 FQNNGV. The CDR3 region has the DNA TGTGCCAGCAGCTTAGTTTCGTCCAGCCAAGAGACCCAGTACTTC. Its protein product is CASSLVSSSQETQYF.

This chain joins TRBV7-2 and TRBJ1-3; 8 bases line up with TRBD1. V trimming: 8 bases; J trimming: 0 bases; junction bases outside the gene matches: 15. The CDR3 extends over 18 amino acids. Germline-derived CDR1 and CDR2 are SGHTA and FQGNSA. CDR3: CASVVSWDRTSSGNTIYF. The CDR3 DNA reads as TGTGCCAGCGTTGTGAGCTGGGACAGGACTTCCTCTGGAAACACCATATATTTT.

The V gene is TRBV29-1, the J gene TRBJ1-1; the D is unclear. Germline-derived CDR1 and CDR2 are SQVTM and ANQGSEA. The CDR3 is 13 amino acids. Trimming stripped 8 bases from V and 0 bases from J, with 13 bases between. The CDR3 here is CSYFGLMNTEAFF. CDR3 DNA: TGCAGCTATTTTGGCCTAATGAACACTGAAGCTTTCTTT.

This clonotype appeared a few times. This rearrangement joins TRBV29-1 to TRBJ2-7; D ambiguous. Trimming took off 3 bases at V and 3 bases at J, with 12 bases between the two ends. The CDR3 is 13 residues long. Germline CDR1 SQVTM, CDR2 ANQGSEA. CDR3 sequence: CSVDRAPRYEQYV. CDR3 bases: TGCAGCGTTGATAGGGCGCCTCGCTACGAGCAGTACGTC.

There are a few counts of this clonotype. The chain has TRBV29-1 and TRBJ2-1; D unclear. This CDR3 spans 15 amino acids. CDR1 is SQVTM and CDR2 is ANQGSEA in the germline V gene. Trimming left V 3 bases short and J 5 bases short, with 17 bases between. The CDR3 is CSVDPPTEPHNEQFF. DNA for the CDR3: TGCAGCGTTGATCCCCCAACGGAGCCTCACAATGAGCAGTTCTTC.

V and J are TRBV29-1 and TRBJ2-6; D gene uncertain. Per the germline V gene, CDR1 is SQVTM and CDR2 is ANQGSEA. The CDR3 is 12 residues long. The CDR3 here is CSSSSGANVLTF. Here the CDR3 DNA reads TGCAGTTCCTCCTCTGGGGCCAACGTCCTGACTTTC. Based on the CDR3 plus reference TRBV29-1 and TRBJ2-6, the full variable domain is SAVISQKPSRDICQRGTSLTIQCQVDSQVTMMFWYRQQPGQSLTLIATANQGSEATYESGFVIDKFPISRPNLTFSTLTVSNMSPEDSSIYLCSSSSGANVLTFGAGSRLTVL.

This clonotype occurred a few times. The chain is built from TRBV4-1 and TRBJ2-7, with D tentatively TRBD1 (5 bases). The CDR3 is 12 amino acids. The V end lost 1 base, the J end lost 5 bases, and 6 bases lay between the germline ends. Germline CDR1 MGHRA, CDR2 YSYEKL. This CDR3 reads CASSQVRDEQYF. As DNA, the CDR3 is TGCGCCAGCAGCCAAGTCAGGGACGAGCAGTACTTC.

The genes are TRBV7-8 and TRBJ1-5, with D hard to call. This CDR3 is 14 amino acids long. CDR1 and CDR2 from the germline V gene are SGHVS and FQNEAQ. With 5 bases removed from V and 5 bases from J, the gap between germline ends came to 13 bases. Here the CDR3 reads CASSADTAYQPQHF. CDR3 bases: TGTGCCAGCAGCGCTGATACGGCTTATCAGCCCCAGCATTTT. Using reference TRBV7-8 and TRBJ1-5 for the parts outside the CDR3, the full variable domain is GAGVSQSPRYKVAKRGQDVALRCDPISGHVSLFWYQQALGQGPEFLTYFQNEAQLDKSGLPSDRFFAERPEGSVSTLKIQRTQQEDSAVYLCASSADTAYQPQHFGDGTRLSIL.

This chain links TRBV7-9 with TRBJ1-6; D might be TRBD1 (5 bases). CDR1 is SEHNR and CDR2 is FQNEAQ in the germline V gene (reference sequence). The CDR3 runs to 14 residues. V lost 3 bases to trimming and J lost 10 bases, with 13 bases between them. CDR3 residues: CASSLGGGRSPLHF. The DNA of the CDR3 is TGTGCCAGCAGCTTGGGCGGGGGTAGATCACCCCTCCACTTT. Together with reference TRBV7-9 and TRBJ1-6, the CDR3 gives the full variable domain: DTGVSQNPRHKITKRGQNVTFRCDPISEHNRLYWYRQTLGQGPEFLTYFQNEAQLEKSRLLSDRFSAERPKGSFSTLEIQRTEQGDSAMYLCASSLGGGRSPLHFGNGTRLTVT.

This clonotype was seen just once. V and J are TRBV24-1 and TRBJ2-4; 8 bases align to TRBD1. CDR1 is KGHDR, CDR2 SFDVKD, per germline. The CDR3 sequence is 15 residues long. Trimming took 3 bases from V and 7 from J; bases not matched to a gene: 7. The CDR3 nucleotides are TGTGCCACCAGTGATCCAGGGGGCGCGGGGAACATTCAGTACTTC. It specifies CATSDPGGAGNIQYF.

This clonotype appeared a few times. The V gene is TRBV5-5, the J gene TRBJ2-2; no firm D call. CDR3 size: 13 residues. Trimming left V 2 bases short and J 1 base short, with 3 bases between. The germline gives CDR1 SGHKS, CDR2 YYEKEE (reference sequence). For the CDR3, the DNA is TGTGCCAGCAGCTTCGGGAACACCGGGGAGCTGTTTTTT. This translates into CASSFGNTGELFF. Based on the CDR3 plus reference TRBV5-5 and TRBJ2-2, the full variable domain is DAGVTQSPTHLIKTRGQQVTLRCSPISGHKSVSWYQQVLGQGPQFIFQYYEKEERGRGNFPDRFSARQFPNYSSELNVNALLLGDSALYLCASSFGNTGELFFGEGSRLTVL.

CDR3 in amino acids: CATSETAGGQETQYF. The CDR3 region has the DNA TGTGCCACCAGTGAGACAGCAGGGGGTCAAGAGACCCAGTACTTC. The chain links TRBV24-1 to TRBJ2-5, with 7 bases aligning to TRBD1. Germline CDR1 is KGHDR and CDR2 is SFDVKD. There are 15 residues in the CDR3. Trimming cost V 4 bases and J 2 bases; bases outside gene matches: 6.

This chain's CDR3 is CSVFGGIEAFF. The DNA of the CDR3 is TGCAGCGTCTTCGGAGGGATCGAAGCTTTCTTT. This sequence joins TRBV29-1 and TRBJ1-1; D gene uncertain. The CDR3 is 11 residues long. Per the germline V gene, CDR1 is SQVTM and CDR2 is ANQGSEA. V lost 6 bases and J lost 8, with 13 bases in between.

This clonotype was recorded a few times. The chain is built from TRBV7-2 and TRBJ2-1; D gene uncertain. There are 14 residues in the CDR3. The ends were cut back, 1 base at V and 8 bases at J, with 12 bases in the middle. CDR1 is SGHTA and CDR2 is FQGNSA in the germline V gene. The CDR3 nucleotides are TGTGCCAGCAGCTTAGGATTTGGCTTGGATGAGCAGTTCTTC. Translating gives CASSLGFGLDEQFF.

The chain couples TRBV15 to TRBJ2-5; 10 bases line up with TRBD2. The CDR3 has 18 amino acids. CDR1 is LNHNV and CDR2 is YYDKDF in the germline V gene (reference sequence). After removal of 0 bases from V and 4 bases from J, the junction contained 11 bases not matched to a gene. Written as DNA, the CDR3 is TGTGCCACCAGCAGAGATTCCAGCGGGGGGGCCTTTAGAGAGACCCAGTACTTC. It yields the protein CATSRDSSGGAFRETQYF.

This clonotype came up a few times. This sequence joins TRBV7-2 and TRBJ2-7, with D uncertain. Trimming cost V 1 base and J 3 bases, with 13 bases left between them. Germline V gene sequence: CDR1 SGHTA, CDR2 FQGNSA. This CDR3 is built from 15 residues. The CDR3 nucleotides are TGTGCCAGCAGCTTAGTTTGGTCTGGAAACTACGAGCAGTACGTC. Residues: CASSLVWSGNYEQYV.

This chain joins TRBV10-1 and TRBJ1-1; weak D call: TRBD1 (5 bases). Looked up from germline, CDR1 is WNHNN and CDR2 is SYGVQD (reference sequence). The CDR3 consists of 15 residues. V dropped 6 bases and J dropped 1 base, with 15 bases sitting between them. CDR3 nucleotide sequence: TGCGCCAGCAGATCGGGACCGGGGAGGAACACTGAAGCTTTCTTT. Encoded protein: CASRSGPGRNTEAFF.

The chain couples TRBV7-9 to TRBJ2-7; maybe TRBD1 (6 bases). CDR3 length equals 16 residues. V lost 3 bases and J 4 bases, leaving 19 bases between the germline ends. CDR1 is SEHNR and CDR2 is FQNEAQ in the germline V gene (reference sequence). The chain's CDR3 is CASSFSGQRELYEQYV. CDR3 coding DNA: TGTGCCAGCAGCTTCTCAGGACAGAGAGAACTTTACGAGCAGTACGTC.